Listed here are 21 T cell receptor beta chains from one sample, sequenced in a study of tumor-infiltrating lymphocytes in primary liver carcinoma. A constant-region primer served to make TCR beta cDNA from roughly 500 ng total RNA. ARM-PCR, slightly modified, supplied the TCR beta libraries through three nested multiplex PCR rounds. Rounds one and two of PCR, each of 10 cycles, were primed with TRBV1-TRBV30 forward primers and a C-beta reverse primer. TCRdb processed the multiplex PCR reads anew with MiXCR; each CDR3 protein has one entry. Of almost 200,000 distinct CDR3 sequences listed, around three fifths were seen once; the top ten hold around 7.1%. Germline DNA was also extracted, while the blood RNA originated from unsorted whole blood. Sequenced sample: peripheral blood. These TCRs come from a woman aged 60 to 75 with primary liver carcinoma and hepatitis B virus infection.

On this clonotype: The conserved final phenylalanine or tryptophan is absent from the CDR3, which likely points to a read error. No DNA is shown, since the ends of the CDR3 on it are uncertain; the CDR3 is the one TCRdb lists. The chain links TRBV11-2 to TRBJ2-5; TRBD2, the table's D call, was not compared with the DNA. The CDR3 comprises 15 residues, both ends counted. Germline V CDR1 and CDR2: SGHAT, FQNNGV. The CDR3 protein is CASSRTSGRGETQYL.

To note about this clonotype: Compared with germline, one end of the junction differs, possibly owing to a read error. J is TRBJ2-2 and V is TRBV11-2, with 13 bases aligning to TRBD2. The CDR3 is 17 residues long. The germline CDR1 and CDR2 sequences are SGHAT and FQNNGV. The CDR3 is CDSRGLAGVMRTGELFF. The CDR3 DNA reads as TGTGACAGCAGAGGACTAGCGGGAGTAATGAGGACCGGGGAGCTCTTTTTT.

This clonotype was detected only a few times. The chain joins TRBV7-9 to TRBJ2-1; 8 bases map to TRBD1. This CDR3 spans 13 amino acids. J was trimmed by 10 bases and V by 5 bases; bases with no gene match: 7. Germline lookup yields CDR1 SEHNR and CDR2 FQNEAQ (reference sequence). CDR3 bases: TGTGCCAGCAGCGCAGACAGGGGACAAGAGCAGTTCTTC. It translates to CASSADRGQEQFF.

This clonotype was detected only once. V gene TRBV24-1 combines with J gene TRBJ2-6; D is unclear. Deletions cut 3 bases from V and 1 base from J, with 6 bases between. CDR1 and CDR2 (germline): KGHDR, SFDVKD. This CDR3 is 15 amino acids long. As DNA, the CDR3 is TGTGCCACCAGTGATCGCGGTTCTGGGGCCAACGTCCTGACTTTC. The encoded protein is CATSDRGSGANVLTF.

This chain connects TRBV11-2 to TRBJ2-7; 8 positions match TRBD2. The CDR3 runs 14 residues. The germline V gene encodes CDR1 SGHAT and CDR2 FQNNGV. Losses at the gene ends were 5 bases for V and 9 bases for J; bases not matched to a gene: 12. CDR3 sequence (DNA): TGTGCCAGCAGCATCCCCGGGGGGGGCGCCGGGCAGTACTTC. Its translation: CASSIPGGGAGQYF. Filled out from reference TRBV11-2 and TRBJ2-7, the complete variable domain reads EAGVAQSPRYKIIEKRQSVAFWCNPISGHATLYWYQQILGQGPKLLIQFQNNGVVDDSQLPKDRFSAERLKGVDSTLKIQPAKLEDSAVYLCASSIPGGGAGQYFGPGTRLTVT.

Remarks on this clonotype: One junction end disagrees with the germline gene, perhaps due to a read error. The chain has TRBV5-6 and TRBJ2-2, with D possibly matching TRBD2 (5 bases). This CDR3 has 16 residues. Germline V lookup: CDR1 SGHDT, CDR2 YYEEEE. CDR3 loop: CASSTPLDEATGEMFF. The DNA of the CDR3 is TGTGCCAGCAGCACGCCCCTAGACGAGGCCACCGGGGAGATGTTTTTT. The full variable domain, its missing parts supplied by reference TRBV5-6 and TRBJ2-2, is DAGVTQSPTHLIKTRGQQVTLRCSPKSGHDTVSWYQQALGQGPQFIFQYYEEEERQRGNFPDRFSGHQFPNYSSELNVNALLLGDSALYLCASSTPLDEATGEMFFGEGSRLTVL.

The gene calls are TRBV6-5 and TRBJ2-1; D uncertain. The CDR3 is 12 amino acids. The V and J ends lost 5 bases and 10 bases respectively, with 12 bases between them. CDR1 MNHEY and CDR2 SVGAGI come from the germline V gene. Written as DNA, the CDR3 is TGTGCCAGCAGTCGAACAAGAAACGAGCAGTTCTTC. Protein: CASSRTRNEQFF.

As regards this clonotype: Since the CDR3 does not end with the conserved phenylalanine or tryptophan, this likely comes from a read error. This chain uses TRBV29-1 with TRBJ2-3; 13 bases align to TRBD2. The CDR3 sequence is 15 residues long. Germline CDR1 is SQVTM and CDR2 is ANQGSEA. The CDR3 DNA sequence: TGTAGCGTTCCGGGACTAGCGGGATCCACAGATACGCAGTATCTT. This sequence encodes CSVPGLAGSTDTQYL.

The V and J genes are TRBV29-1 and TRBJ2-1; D is possibly TRBD1 or TRBD2 (5 bases each). The CDR3 covers 12 residues. The germline V gene has CDR1 SQVTM and CDR2 ANQGSEA. The ends were cut back, 3 bases at V and 8 bases at J, with 11 bases in the middle. CDR3 nucleotide sequence: TGCAGCGTTGATCTGGGGGTGGATGAGCAGTTCTTC. It yields the protein CSVDLGVDEQFF.

V and J are TRBV12-3 or TRBV12-4 and TRBJ2-2; D unresolved. Trimming left V 5 bases short and J 7 bases short, with 14 bases between. This CDR3 spans 14 amino acids. The CDR3 sequence: CASSLSIWNGELFF. CDR3 coding DNA: TGTGCCAGCAGTCTTTCTATATGGAACGGGGAGCTGTTTTTT.

Note on this clonotype: Sequence at one end of the junction differs from germline and may be a read error. The chain is built from TRBV11-3 and TRBJ1-1, with 8 nucleotides matching TRBD1. The germline V gene encodes CDR1 SGHNT and CDR2 YENEEA. This CDR3 region has 15 residues. DNA of the CDR3: TGTGCCAGCGGCTCCTACAGGGGGTCGAACACTGAAGCTTTCTTC. Translated: CASGSYRGSNTEAFF.

This clonotype is a singleton in its sample. The gene calls are TRBV6-6 and TRBJ2-7; 8 bases match TRBD2. J gave up 9 bases and V 2 bases, and 21 bases lay outside the gene matches. Looked up from germline, CDR1 is MNHNY and CDR2 is SVGAGI (reference sequence). The CDR3 runs to 18 residues. CDR3 residues: CASSYPHRAAAGVCGQYF. The CDR3 bases are TGTGCCAGCAGTTACCCCCACCGCGCTGCAGCGGGAGTTTGCGGGCAGTACTTC.

This chain uses TRBV19 with TRBJ2-3, with D perhaps being TRBD1 or TRBD2 (5 bases each). Trimming cost V 5 bases and J 6 bases, with 15 bases left between them. There are 14 residues in the CDR3. Germline V gene lookup returns CDR1 LNHDA and CDR2 SQIVND (reference sequence). The chain's CDR3 is CASSDSGARDTQYF. DNA for the CDR3: TGTGCCAGTAGTGATTCCGGGGCCCGGGATACGCAGTATTTT.

Comments on this clonotype: Relative to the germline gene, one junction end is altered; a read error may explain this. This chain joins TRBV5-6 and TRBJ2-1, with 14 bases fitting TRBD2. The CDR3 spans 15 residues. CDR1 and CDR2 from the germline V gene are SGHDT and YYEEEE. CDR3 loop: CARSTGTSGSGEQFF. CDR3 nucleotide sequence: TGTGCCAGGAGCACCGGGACTAGCGGGAGTGGTGAGCAGTTCTTT.

Of note for this clonotype: A read error is possible here, since a much larger clone lies one base away. The V and J genes are TRBV30 and TRBJ1-5, with D perhaps TRBD1 (5 bases). The V end lost 4 bases, the J end lost 6 bases, and 19 bases lay between the germline ends. CDR1 is GTSNPN, CDR2 SVGIG, per germline (reference sequence). The CDR3 totals 15 residues. The CDR3 loop is CAWNPRQGGRQPQHF. The CDR3 nucleotides read TGTGCCTGGAATCCCCGCCAGGGAGGGCGTCAGCCCCAGCATTTT.

This clonotype was observed once. Germline is not matched at one junction end, which may reflect a read error. The gene calls are TRBV7-8 and TRBJ2-3, with D possibly being TRBD2 (5 bases). Per the germline V gene, CDR1 is SGHVS and CDR2 is FQNEAQ. The CDR3 sequence is 16 residues long. CDR3 sequence: CASSFVAGFQGDTQYF. The CDR3 nucleotides read TGTGCAAGCAGCTTTGTGGCGGGTTTTCAAGGGGATACGCAGTATTTT.

The chain joins TRBV29-1 to TRBJ2-5; D gene unclear. CDR3 length: 12 residues. Between the trimmed V and J ends, which lost 4 bases and 9 bases, there was a span of 15 bases. CDR1 is SQVTM, CDR2 ANQGSEA, per germline. CDR3 nucleotide sequence: TGCAGCGTTGTTGGCTCCGTGGGATCCCAGTACTTC. This sequence encodes CSVVGSVGSQYF.

To note about this clonotype: A read error may explain this, as a much larger clone is one base away. Given the absence of the conserved phenylalanine or tryptophan at the CDR3 end, a read error is likely. The chain recombines TRBV4-2 with TRBJ2-7; D is unclear. The CDR3 loop spans 13 amino acids. Germline V gives CDR1 LGHNA, CDR2 YNFKEQ. Trimming took off 10 bases at V and 3 bases at J, with 16 bases between the two ends. The CDR3: CAIVTTVLYEQYL. The CDR3 DNA is TGTGCCATCGTGACAACGGTTCTCTACGAGCAGTACCTC.

As regards this clonotype: A read error may be the cause here, since a much bigger clone is one base away. The CDR3 DNA reads as TGTGCCAGCAGCTCACGGGCTAGCCTAGTGGGGGAGACCCAGTACTTC. Encoded protein: CASSSRASLVGETQYF. The chain has TRBV6-6 and TRBJ2-5, with a tentative D call TRBD2 (5 bases). Trimming stripped 6 bases from V and 5 bases from J, with 22 bases between. The length of the CDR3 is 16 residues. Germline V gene data show CDR1 as MNHNY and CDR2 as SVGAGI (reference sequence).

This clonotype was counted ten times or more. The chain has TRBV5-4 and TRBJ2-1; possibly TRBD2 for D (6 bases). V lost 3 bases and J lost 0, with 13 bases in between. Germline-derived CDR1 and CDR2 are SGHNT and YYREEE (reference sequence). The CDR3 consists of 16 residues. The DNA of the CDR3 is TGTGCCAGCAGCTCTTTAGGGCGGGACTCCTACAATGAGCAGTTCTTC. This sequence encodes CASSSLGRDSYNEQFF. Full variable domain (rest looked up from reference TRBV5-4 and TRBJ2-1): ETGVTQSPTHLIKTRGQQVTLRCSSQSGHNTVSWYQQALGQGPQFIFQYYREEENGRGNFPPRFSGLQFPNYSSELNVNALELDDSALYLCASSSLGRDSYNEQFFGPGTRLTVL.

The chain links TRBV5-4 to TRBJ2-5, with D possibly being TRBD1 (5 bases). This CDR3 is built from 19 residues. Germline-derived CDR1 and CDR2 are SGHNT and YYREEE (reference sequence). Trimming took 3 bases from V and 2 from J, leaving 26 bases between them. DNA for the CDR3: TGTGCCAGCAGCTCTGGCAGGGTTAGTCTCCCTTCAATTCAAGAGACCCAGTACTTC. This encodes CASSSGRVSLPSIQETQYF.